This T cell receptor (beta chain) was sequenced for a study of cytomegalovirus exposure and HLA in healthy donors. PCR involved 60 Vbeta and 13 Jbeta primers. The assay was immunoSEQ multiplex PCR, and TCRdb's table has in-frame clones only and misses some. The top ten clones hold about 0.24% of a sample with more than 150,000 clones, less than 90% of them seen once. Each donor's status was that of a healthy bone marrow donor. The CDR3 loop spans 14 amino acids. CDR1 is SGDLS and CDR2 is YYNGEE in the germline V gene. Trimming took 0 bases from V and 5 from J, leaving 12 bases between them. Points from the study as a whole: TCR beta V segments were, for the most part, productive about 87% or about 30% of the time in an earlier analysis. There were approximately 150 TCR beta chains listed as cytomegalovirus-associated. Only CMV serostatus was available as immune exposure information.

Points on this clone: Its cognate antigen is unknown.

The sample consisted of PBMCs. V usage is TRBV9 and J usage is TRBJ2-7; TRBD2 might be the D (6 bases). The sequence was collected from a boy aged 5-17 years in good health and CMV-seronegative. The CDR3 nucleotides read TGTGCCAGCAGCGTAGACCCCGGGAGTAACGAGCAGTACTTC. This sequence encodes CASSVDPGSNEQYF.